This is a list of T cell receptor beta chains from one sample in a study of T cells after yellow fever vaccination. Via MiXCR, TCRdb re-called the 5' RACE reads, giving one row per CDR3 protein. The data contain around 250,000 distinct CDR3 sequences, around 4.9% of them seen just once; the ten biggest clones take up roughly 3.3%. The sequenced sample was CD4+ T cells sorted from PBMCs, obtained on the day of the yellow fever booster vaccination. The receptors stem from a man younger than 35 who received the YFV17D yellow fever vaccine. Each CDR3 is given with its conserved first and last residue. D genes are given only for firm matches. Clone size is shown for a subset of rows, as once, few, many or a class of expanded clone.

v_gene	d_gene	abundance	j_gene	CDR3aa	CDR3nt
TRBV7-8	NA	NA	TRBJ1-1	CASSLVYGSPEAFF	TGTGCCAGCAGCTTAGTATATGGCAGTCCTGAAGCTTTCTTT
TRBV4-1	NA	many	TRBJ1-6	CASSPRSVDSPLHF	TGCGCCAGCAGCCCAAGATCAGTGGATTCACCCCTCCACTTT
TRBV11-2	TRBD2	few	TRBJ2-2	CASSSGTTFAGELFF	TGTGCCAGCAGCTCAGGGACTACCTTCGCCGGGGAGCTGTTTTTT
TRBV9	NA	many	TRBJ2-3	CASSPNPTDTQYF	TGTGCCAGCAGCCCCAACCCCACAGATACGCAGTATTTT
TRBV12-3/TRBV12-4	TRBD1	NA	TRBJ2-7	CASSPDRGRTAHEQYF	TGTGCCAGCAGTCCAGACAGGGGGAGAACAGCCCACGAGCAGTACTTC
TRBV20-1	NA	few	TRBJ1-4	CSARGASWGEKLFF	TGCAGTGCTAGGGGGGCCTCCTGGGGCGAAAAACTGTTTTTT
TRBV7-8	TRBD2	NA	TRBJ2-3	CASSLPPSGGSTDTQYF	TGTGCCAGCAGCCTCCCTCCTAGCGGGGGGAGCACAGATACGCAGTATTTT
TRBV28	TRBD1	NA	TRBJ1-1	CASSTFSTGGRTEAFF	TGTGCCAGCAGTACTTTCTCAACAGGGGGACGGACTGAAGCTTTCTTT
TRBV20-1	NA	many	TRBJ2-3	CSAEARGGHRTDTQYF	TGCAGTGCCGAAGCGAGGGGGGGCCACCGCACAGATACGCAGTATTTT
TRBV6-2/TRBV6-3	NA	NA	TRBJ2-3	CASSPRRGASTDTQYF	TGTGCCAGCAGTCCCAGGAGGGGCGCGAGCACAGATACGCAGTATTTT
TRBV7-6	NA	many	TRBJ1-2	CASSTRAGNGYTF	TGTGCCAGCAGCACCCGTGCGGGGAATGGCTACACCTTC
TRBV20-1	TRBD1	NA	TRBJ1-5	CSASRDRGNQPQHF	TGCAGTGCTAGTAGGGACAGGGGAAATCAGCCCCAGCATTTT
TRBV4-2	TRBD2	NA	TRBJ2-3	CASSQESRTSTQYF	TGTGCCAGCAGCCAAGAGAGTCGGACTAGTACGCAGTATTTT
TRBV20-1	NA	many	TRBJ2-3	CSAPALGDTQYF	TGCAGTGCCCCAGCTTTGGGAGATACGCAGTATTTT
TRBV6-6	TRBD2	few	TRBJ2-2	CASSKTSGGDTGELFF	TGTGCCAGCAGTAAAACTAGCGGGGGGGACACCGGGGAGCTGTTTTTT
TRBV7-2	NA	NA	TRBJ1-1	CASSLVTGTEAFF	TGTGCCAGCAGCTTAGTGACGGGGACTGAAGCTTTCTTT
TRBV27	NA	many	TRBJ1-5	CASSLDVGQPQHF	TGTGCCAGCAGTTTAGATGTGGGTCAGCCCCAGCATTTT
TRBV7-2	NA	few	TRBJ2-5	CASSLVAAAQETQYF	TGTGCCAGCAGCTTAGTAGCGGCGGCACAAGAGACCCAGTACTTC
TRBV6-5	NA	many	TRBJ2-1	CASKGGYNEQFF	TGTGCCAGCAAGGGGGGCTACAATGAGCAGTTCTTC
TRBV6-5	NA	NA	TRBJ2-3	CASRTLPRTDTQYF	TGTGCCAGCAGGACGCTTCCAAGGACAGATACGCAGTATTTT
TRBV6-1	TRBD2	few	TRBJ2-1	CASSEALAAPYNEQFF	TGTGCCAGCAGTGAAGCCCTAGCGGCTCCTTACAATGAGCAGTTCTTC
TRBV5-1	TRBD1	many	TRBJ2-7	CASSKDRDEQYF	TGCGCCAGCAGCAAGGACAGGGACGAGCAGTACTTC
TRBV20-1	NA	NA	TRBJ1-3	CSAMDTGDGNTIYF	TGCAGTGCTATGGATACCGGAGATGGAAACACCATATATTTT
TRBV5-1	TRBD2	few	TRBJ2-1	CASSRVVAGGRNEQFF	TGCGCCAGCAGCCGGGTGGTAGCGGGGGGGCGAAATGAGCAGTTCTTC
TRBV5-1	NA	many	TRBJ1-4	CASSQARAVTNEKLFF	TGCGCCAGCAGCCAGGCCCGGGCAGTGACTAATGAAAAACTGTTTTTT
TRBV7-2	TRBD1	many	TRBJ2-4	CASSKDRAKNIQYF	TGTGCCAGCAGCAAGGACAGGGCCAAAAACATTCAGTACTTC
TRBV7-3	NA	NA	TRBJ2-2	CASRSAGDTGELFF	TGTGCCAGCCGCTCGGCAGGGGACACCGGGGAGCTGTTTTTT
TRBV6-6	NA	few	TRBJ2-5	CASSYSSGGQGQETQYF	TGTGCCAGCAGTTACTCCAGCGGCGGGCAGGGCCAAGAGACCCAGTACTTC
TRBV28	NA	NA	TRBJ1-5	CACVQGGVDNQPQHF	TGTGCCTGTGTACAGGGAGGGGTCGACAATCAGCCCCAGCATTTT
TRBV20-1	NA	many	TRBJ1-5	CSASGVVGQPQHF	TGCAGTGCTAGTGGCGTGGTGGGACAGCCCCAGCATTTT
TRBV7-2	NA	NA	TRBJ2-3	CASSLRDFTDTQYF	TGTGCCAGCAGCTTGCGGGACTTCACAGATACGCAGTATTTT
TRBV24-1	NA	NA	TRBJ1-1	CATSGGRDTEAFF	TGTGCCACCAGTGGTGGCAGGGACACTGAAGCTTTCTTT
TRBV5-1	TRBD1	NA	TRBJ2-7	CASNPTGQGGEQYF	TGCGCCAGCAACCCCACGGGACAGGGAGGGGAGCAGTACTTC
TRBV7-2	NA	NA	TRBJ1-1	CASSQQGRGRLNTEAFF	TGTGCCAGCAGCCAGCAGGGCCGAGGCAGGTTGAACACTGAAGCTTTCTTT
TRBV24-1	TRBD1	few	TRBJ2-5	CATSTPGQGYQETQYF	TGTGCCACCAGCACCCCGGGACAGGGTTACCAAGAGACCCAGTACTTC
TRBV4-1	NA	many	TRBJ1-5	CASSPITRKGMRHHLNQPQHF	TGCGCCAGCAGCCCAATTACAAGAAAGGGTATGAGACACCACCTCAATCAGCCCCAGCATTTT
TRBV6-6	TRBD1	NA	TRBJ2-2	CASSYRTGGGTGELFF	TGTGCCAGCAGTTACCGGACAGGGGGGGGGACCGGGGAGCTGTTTTTT
TRBV11-2	NA	many	TRBJ2-3	CASSFGPDTQYF	TGTGCCAGCAGCTTCGGGCCAGATACGCAGTATTTT
TRBV15	TRBD2	many	TRBJ2-3	CATSVSSGGTDTQYF	TGTGCCACCAGTGTTTCTAGCGGGGGCACAGATACGCAGTATTTT
TRBV6-5	NA	NA	TRBJ2-3	CATRGVDTQYF	TGTGCCACTAGGGGCGTAGATACGCAGTATTTT
TRBV6-2/TRBV6-3	NA	many	TRBJ1-2	CASSSPRDYGYTF	TGTGCCAGCAGTAGCCCACGGGACTATGGCTACACCTTC
TRBV6-5	NA	many	TRBJ1-1	CASSPAGGLVEAFF	TGTGCCAGCAGCCCGGCCGGGGGTCTTGTTGAAGCTTTCTTT
TRBV3-1	NA	many	TRBJ1-3	CASSQETIGNTIYF	TGTGCCAGCAGCCAAGAAACGATTGGAAACACCATATATTTT
TRBV7-6	NA	few	TRBJ2-5	CASKNRDGETQYF	TGTGCCAGCAAGAACCGGGACGGAGAGACCCAGTACTTC
TRBV25-1	TRBD2	NA	TRBJ2-3	CASSESPRLAGVDTQYF	TGTGCCAGCAGTGAATCCCCCCGGCTAGCGGGGGTAGATACGCAGTATTTT
TRBV3-1	NA	many	TRBJ2-3	CASSQGGAYTQYF	TGTGCCAGCAGCCAAGGTGGGGCGTATACGCAGTATTTT
TRBV6-5	NA	many	TRBJ2-5	CASRGDSKTQYF	TGTGCCAGCAGAGGAGATAGCAAGACCCAGTACTTC
TRBV5-1	NA	NA	TRBJ1-1	CASSLAWAGGNEAFF	TGCGCCAGCAGCTTGGCCTGGGCCGGGGGCAATGAAGCTTTCTTT
TRBV20-1	TRBD2	many	TRBJ2-1	CSAPSGASSYNEQFF	TGCAGTGCGCCTAGCGGGGCCAGCTCCTACAATGAGCAGTTCTTC
TRBV29-1	TRBD1	few	TRBJ1-2	CSVHRGFWDGYTF	TGCAGCGTCCACAGGGGGTTTTGGGATGGCTACACCTTC
TRBV7-9	NA	few	TRBJ2-3	CASTATPPDTQYF	TGTGCCAGCACGGCGACTCCGCCAGATACGCAGTATTTT
TRBV18	TRBD2	few	TRBJ2-3	CASSPVAGGLADTQYF	TGTGCCAGCTCACCCGTAGCGGGGGGGCTGGCAGATACGCAGTATTTT
TRBV20-1	NA	NA	TRBJ2-1	CSASGAAPYNEQFF	TGCAGTGCTAGCGGTGCGGCACCGTACAATGAGCAGTTCTTC
TRBV14	NA	few	TRBJ2-1	CASSQDLLRPYNEQFF	TGTGCCAGCAGCCAAGATCTTTTGAGGCCCTACAATGAGCAGTTCTTC
TRBV10-3	TRBD1	NA	TRBJ2-5	CAISEWTGQEQETQYF	TGTGCCATCAGTGAATGGACAGGACAAGAACAAGAGACCCAGTACTTC
TRBV7-8	TRBD1	few	TRBJ2-6	CASSLRDRARGANVLTF	TGTGCCAGCAGCCTCCGGGACAGGGCGAGAGGGGCCAACGTCCTGACTTTC
TRBV29-1	TRBD1	NA	TRBJ2-7	CSVEGQGIYEQYF	TGCAGCGTTGAAGGACAGGGAATTTACGAGCAGTACTTC
TRBV6-6	NA	NA	TRBJ1-6	CASSYSAGTGSPLHF	TGTGCCAGCAGTTACTCTGCCGGGACGGGCTCACCCCTCCACTTT
TRBV7-8	NA	many	TRBJ2-3	CASSISRIVDTQYF	TGTGCCAGCAGCATCTCTAGAATTGTCGATACGCAGTATTTT
TRBV7-2	NA	NA	TRBJ1-6	CASTFGGGSPLHF	TGTGCCAGCACCTTCGGGGGGGGGTCACCCCTCCACTTT